This T cell receptor beta chain appears in the sequencing data of a study of cytomegalovirus exposure and HLA in healthy donors. Study-wide background: When 398 donors were genotyped, about 86% of them were found to fall in the Caucasian-associated ancestry cluster. Study results and limitations: Researchers had no immune exposure information except CMV serostatus available. Altogether, 170 or so TCR beta chains were recorded as cytomegalovirus-associated.

About this clone itself: Its antigen remains unidentified.

This CDR3 comprises 16 residues. Trimming cost V 6 bases and J 4 bases; bases outside gene matches: 9. Germline CDR1 reads SNHLY; CDR2 reads FYNNEI. Primers included in the PCR were 60 Vbeta and 13 Jbeta primers. Sequencing used immunoSEQ multiplex PCR; TCRdb keeps in-frame clones, though not all of them. The sample carries some 77,000 clones, 80% recorded once. This TCR derives from a woman in her forties or fifties in good health and CMV-seropositive. Sequences were obtained from PBMCs. The V and J genes are TRBV2 and TRBJ2-1, with 10 bases that match TRBD2. The CDR3 DNA reads as TGTGCCAGCAGGACGGACGGGACTAGCGTATACAATGAGCAGTTCTTC. Protein: CASRTDGTSVYNEQFF.